These 20 T cell receptor beta chains originate from one sample sequenced in a study of monozygotic twins with inflammatory bowel disease. TCRdb re-called the 5' RACE reads, yielding one record per CDR3 amino acid sequence without DNA. The table lists around 450,000 distinct CDR3 sequences. The source material was blood. The source is a human donor with ulcerative colitis or Crohn's disease, or a healthy co-twin of an affected twin (not recorded which).

This chain connects TRBV5-4 to TRBJ2-1; the TRBD1 assignment by TCRdb is unverifiable without DNA. CDR1 and CDR2 (germline): SGHNT, YYREEE (reference sequence). The CDR3 has 16 amino acids. This CDR3 is CASSFSVGTAYNEQFF.

The V and J genes are TRBV3-1 and TRBJ2-3; absent DNA, TCRdb's TRBD1 call cannot be checked. CDR1 and CDR2 (germline): LGHDT, YNNKEL (reference sequence). CDR3 length: 14 residues. CDR3 protein: CASSPGTGRDTQYF.

The CDR3 loop reads CASSLFVSSYNEQFF. The chain couples TRBV12-3 or TRBV12-4 to TRBJ2-1. This CDR3 region has 15 residues.

This rearrangement joins TRBV7-2 to TRBJ1-4; TCRdb's assignment of TRBD1 cannot be checked, as there is no DNA. This CDR3 has 13 residues. The germline CDR1 and CDR2 sequences are SGHTA and FQGNSA. The CDR3 region is CASSREKGEKLFF.

The gene calls are TRBV18 and TRBJ1-4. This CDR3 region has 13 residues. CDR1 KGHSH and CDR2 LQKENI come from the germline V gene. CDR3 amino acids: CASSPRAGEKLFF.

V usage is TRBV7-2 and J usage is TRBJ2-7; the TCRdb call, TRBD2, lacks DNA for checking. The CDR3 spans 15 residues. Germline values: CDR1 SGHTA, CDR2 FQGNSA. CDR3 region: CASSPVAGTSYEQYF.

CDR3 region: CASSFKLEETQYF. The genes are TRBV5-4 and TRBJ2-5; the TRBD2 assignment by TCRdb is unverifiable without DNA. This CDR3 spans 13 amino acids. Germline V gene sequence: CDR1 SGHNT, CDR2 YYREEE (reference sequence).

The genes are TRBV20-1 and TRBJ2-7; TCRdb's assignment of TRBD1 cannot be checked, as there is no DNA. This CDR3 is built from 15 residues. Germline lookup yields CDR1 DFQATT and CDR2 SNEGSKA (reference sequence). CDR3 sequence: CSASPPGGRSYEQYF.

The CDR3 sequence: CSAPLAGGGGTDTQYF. The chain combines TRBV20-1 with TRBJ2-3; the TCRdb D gene call, TRBD2, has no DNA to confirm it. The CDR3 is made up of 16 amino acids. CDR1 is DFQATT, CDR2 SNEGSKA, per germline (reference sequence).

The genes are TRBV11-2 and TRBJ2-1. Germline V CDR1 and CDR2: SGHAT, FQNNGV. The CDR3 runs to 14 residues. CDR3: CASSQGRFYNEQFF.

The CDR3 protein is CASSLTGNNEKLFF. The rearrangement joins TRBV5-1 to TRBJ1-4; checking the TCRdb D call of TRBD1 is not possible without DNA. Germline V gene sequence: CDR1 SGHRS, CDR2 YFSETQ. CDR3 size: 14 residues.

The chain carries TRBV4-1 and TRBJ2-1. The CDR3 extends over 15 amino acids. Germline V gene lookup returns CDR1 MGHRA and CDR2 YSYEKL. The CDR3 protein is CASSQEAASYNEQFF.

The chain joins TRBV27 to TRBJ2-7; TCRdb reports TRBD2, a call that lacks DNA to check it against. The CDR3 extends over 14 amino acids. The V gene's germline CDR1 is MNHEY and CDR2 SMNVEV (reference sequence). CDR3 protein: CASSPSNERGKQYF.

The CDR3 sequence: CSANAGLRGYTF. J is TRBJ1-2 and V is TRBV20-1. The CDR3 has 12 amino acids. Per germline, CDR1 DFQATT and CDR2 SNEGSKA (reference sequence).

The chain couples TRBV12-3 or TRBV12-4 to TRBJ2-3; TCRdb indicates TRBD1, and absent DNA this call remains unverified. The CDR3 is 15 residues long. CDR3 region: CASSSFGGGGTPQYF.

The rearrangement links TRBV6-5 to TRBJ2-7; as DNA is missing, the TRBD2 call by TCRdb cannot be tested. The CDR3 has 16 residues. CDR1 is MNHEY and CDR2 is SVGAGI in the germline V gene. CDR3 residues: CASSFQTSGNPYEQYF.

The chain links TRBV19 to TRBJ2-1; TCRdb gives TRBD2 as the D gene, but with no DNA this cannot be confirmed. This CDR3 has 16 residues. CDR1 and CDR2 (germline): LNHDA, SQIVND (reference sequence). The CDR3 loop reads CASALAGSRTNGEQFF.

The CDR3 region is CASSGWTGANEKLFF. V is TRBV9 and J is TRBJ1-4; with no DNA, the TCRdb D assignment of TRBD1 cannot be verified. The length of the CDR3 is 15 residues. From germline, CDR1 is SGDLS and CDR2 YYNGEE.

The rearrangement uses TRBV5-1 and TRBJ1-5; as DNA is missing, the TRBD1 call by TCRdb cannot be tested. Germline CDR1 reads SGHRS; CDR2 reads YFSETQ. The CDR3 is 14 residues long. This CDR3 reads CASSPGTNNQPQHF.

The chain joins TRBV5-1 to TRBJ1-2; TCRdb names TRBD1, which stays unverified in the absence of DNA. The germline gives CDR1 SGHRS, CDR2 YFSETQ. The CDR3 has 15 amino acids. The CDR3 sequence is CASSLLPGGPYGYTF.